The entry that follows covers one T cell receptor (beta chain) sequence. This clone's antigen is unknown. Base qualities are missing; no much larger clone stands one base away. The immunoSEQ Assay was used to immunosequence TCRbeta CDR3 regions from genomic DNA. Genomic DNA was amplified by bias-controlled multiplex PCR before high-throughput sequencing. In the paper's pipeline: To quantify the absolute abundance of each unique TCRbeta CDR3 region, the sequences were collapsed and filtered. Clonality, defined as 1 minus Pielou's evenness, was calculated using productive rearrangements only. A previously published method was used to identify clones whose frequencies were significantly greater in on-treatment samples than in baseline samples. This is the immuneACCESS table as TCRdb keeps it, with only in-frame sequences that have V and J called. A part of the clones is gone; compared with another copy, unresolved V genes explain less than half, and the rest is unexplained. The V and J calls and clone size were taken over from that table, and D and trimming were inferred from the DNA. This sample is represented by just under 20,000 clones; around 72% of them were singletons. About 40% of the sample is held by the ten biggest clonotypes.

The junction carries 12 bases between V and J, which are trimmed by 4 bases and 2 bases respectively. The cysteine opens and the phenylalanine closes a CDR3 of 15 amino acids. The only DNA kept is the CDR3, 45 bases in frame from the first base. CDR1 and CDR2 are drawn from the germline V gene (reference sequence): SEHNR, FQNEAQ. The data originate from a study of sequential checkpoint blockade in melanoma (dated by TCRdb to 2018 to 2020). Describing the broader study: Patients were randomized 1:1 to first-line nivolumab followed by ipilimumab (arm A) or ipilimumab followed by nivolumab (arm B). Maintenance nivolumab came after each of the two trial sequences.

Explained via the paper, the treatment or condition label denotes: randomized to nivolumab then ipilimumab (arm A) or the reverse (arm B). No trial patient had received prior DNA-damaging chemotherapy. A FACS Aria II flow cytometer was used to sort live CD3+CD8+ cells that were negative for CD19 and CD56 from thawed PBMCs. Samples were obtained from patients with melanoma enrolled in CheckMate 064, a randomized, open-label phase II trial of sequential checkpoint blockade. Leukapheresis was used to collect peripheral blood mononuclear cells, which were then purified with Ficoll-Paque and frozen in human serum with roughly 10% DMSO. Purity of sorted blood CD3+CD8+ cells was verified at >98% immediately after sorting, followed by DNA extraction. General conclusions and limits of the study: The response-prediction model combining TCR metrics and mutation burden needs validation in larger, independent patient cohorts.

Source: CD8+ T cells sorted from blood (inferred from file names), taken from a patient given nivolumab and ipilimumab in sequence. The TCR sequence derives from a human donor with melanoma. The receptor chain draws on TRBV7-9 and TRBJ1-3, with an unclear D gene assignment. At the DNA level, the sequence is TGTGCCAGCAGCTCGGGATCCGGGCCTGGAAACACCATATATTTT. It translates to CASSSGSGPGNTIYF.